Presented here are 11 T cell receptor beta chains from one specimen sequenced in a study of blood T cell repertoires in COVID-19. The method was immunoSEQ multiplex PCR; TCRdb's version includes in-frame clones alone and lacks a portion of them. The sample has over 200,000 clones, 80% to 95% seen once. The sequenced material came from peripheral blood. These receptors originate from a man aged 60-69 years with COVID-19, enrolled during active disease.

The rearrangement uses TRBV5-1 and TRBJ1-2, with 11 bases that match TRBD1. Germline values: CDR1 SGHRS, CDR2 YFSETQ. The CDR3 is 15 residues long. The junction had 7 bases not matched to a gene; V was cut back by 4 bases and J by 5 bases. CDR3 region: CASSAGQGARYGYTF. In DNA, the CDR3 is TGCGCCAGCAGCGCCGGACAGGGGGCGCGGTATGGCTACACCTTC.

Remarks on this clone: An end of the junction differs from the germline gene, which may be a read error. The J gene is TRBJ1-1, the V gene TRBV12-5; TRBD1 might be the D (5 bases). Germline values: CDR1 LGHNT, CDR2 FRNRAP. The length of the CDR3 is 10 residues. CDR3 sequence reads: CASGESGLSF. CDR3 coding DNA: TGTGCTAGTGGAGAATCGGGACTTTCCTTT.

The chain links TRBV7-2 to TRBJ2-1; 10 nucleotides match TRBD2. This CDR3 has 16 amino acids. Trimming removed 5 bases from V and 7 bases from J; junction bases left unmatched: 11. CDR1 and CDR2 (germline): SGHTA, FQGNSA. CDR3 residues: CASSPGPSGRGNEQFF. The CDR3 bases are TGTGCCAGCAGCCCCGGCCCAAGCGGGAGGGGGAATGAGCAGTTCTTC.

The chain combines TRBV3-1 (or the pseudogene TRBV3-2) with TRBJ1-2; tentative D call: TRBD1 (6 bases). The CDR3 has 16 amino acids. Germline loops: CDR1 LGHDT, CDR2 YNNKEL (reference sequence). The V end lost 0 bases, the J end lost 4 bases, and 15 bases lay between the germline ends. The CDR3 DNA reads TGTGCCAGCAGCCAAGATGGAGCGGGGGGCATCTATGGCTACACCTTC. Translated, it gives CASSQDGAGGIYGYTF.

The chain recombines TRBV11-2 with TRBJ2-7, with a possible D match to TRBD2 (5 bases). The germline V gene encodes CDR1 SGHAT and CDR2 FQNNGV. V gave up 5 bases and J gave up 2 bases, with 16 bases separating them. The CDR3 runs to 15 residues. In DNA, the CDR3 is TGTGCCAGCAGCCAAATACAGAGGACTCCCTACGAGCAGTACTTC. It encodes CASSQIQRTPYEQYF.

The genes are TRBV11-2 and TRBJ1-2; 8 positions agree with TRBD1. The CDR3 is made up of 17 amino acids. J lost 2 bases, V lost 5 bases, and 13 bases had no gene match. The germline gives CDR1 SGHAT, CDR2 FQNNGV. CDR3 in DNA: TGTGCCAGCAGCCACATTAGATCAACAGGGGGAAACTATGGCTACACCTTC. It yields the protein CASSHIRSTGGNYGYTF.

This chain connects TRBV28 to TRBJ1-1; no firm D call. Trimming removed 10 bases at V and 8 bases at J, with 20 bases between. The CDR3 length is 13 residues. Germline values: CDR1 MDHEN, CDR2 SYDVKM. The CDR3 here is CATSPGSVSEAFF. The DNA of the CDR3 is TGTGCCACCTCGCCCGGCAGCGTGAGCGAAGCTTTCTTT.

The rearrangement links TRBV6-4 to TRBJ1-2; possible D gene TRBD1, 5 bases. The CDR3 extends over 18 amino acids. The V end was cut by 0 bases, the J end by 0 bases, with 17 bases between. Germline values: CDR1 MRHNA, CDR2 SNTAGT. The CDR3 loop reads CASSDSIWRGDPNYGYTF. The CDR3 DNA is TGTGCCAGCAGTGACTCGATATGGAGGGGCGACCCTAACTATGGCTACACCTTC.

This chain links TRBV7-9 with TRBJ2-7, with D hard to call. The V gene's germline CDR1 is SEHNR and CDR2 FQNEAQ (reference sequence). The CDR3 length is 13 residues. Trimming shortened V by 2 bases and J by 6 bases, and 11 bases separated the two germline ends. Written as DNA, the CDR3 is TGTGCCAGCAGCTTATCAGAGGTCGGCGAGCAGTACTTC. Its protein product is CASSLSEVGEQYF.

The rearrangement links TRBV19 to TRBJ2-2; perhaps TRBD1 as D (5 bases). Germline V lookup: CDR1 LNHDA, CDR2 SQIVND (reference sequence). V was trimmed by 5 bases and J by 7 bases, leaving 14 bases between them. The CDR3 extends over 14 amino acids. CDR3 sequence reads: CASSSDSYSGELFF. The DNA of the CDR3 is TGTGCCAGTAGTTCAGACAGTTATAGCGGGGAGCTGTTTTTT.

The genes are TRBV2 and TRBJ1-5, with 8 bases aligning to TRBD1. Germline-derived CDR1 and CDR2 are SNHLY and FYNNEI. This CDR3 is built from 15 residues. The trim removed 6 bases at V and 4 bases at J, leaving 8 bases unmatched. For the CDR3, the DNA is TGTGCCAGCAGCGGGGATGGACAGGGTAATCAGCCCCAGCATTTT. This gives the protein CASSGDGQGNQPQHF.